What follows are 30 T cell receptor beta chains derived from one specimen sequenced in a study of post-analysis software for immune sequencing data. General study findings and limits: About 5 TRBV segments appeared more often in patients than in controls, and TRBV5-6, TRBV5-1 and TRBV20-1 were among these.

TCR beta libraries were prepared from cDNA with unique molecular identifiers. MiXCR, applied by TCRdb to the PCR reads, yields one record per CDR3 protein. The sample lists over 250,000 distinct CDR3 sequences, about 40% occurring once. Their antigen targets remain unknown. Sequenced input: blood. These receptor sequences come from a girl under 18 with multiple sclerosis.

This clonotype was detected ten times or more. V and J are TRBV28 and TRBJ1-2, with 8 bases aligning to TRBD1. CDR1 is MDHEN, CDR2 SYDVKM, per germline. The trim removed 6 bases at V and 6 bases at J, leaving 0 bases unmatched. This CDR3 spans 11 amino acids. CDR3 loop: CASRTGDGYTF. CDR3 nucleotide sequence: TGTGCCAGCAGGACAGGGGATGGCTACACCTTC.

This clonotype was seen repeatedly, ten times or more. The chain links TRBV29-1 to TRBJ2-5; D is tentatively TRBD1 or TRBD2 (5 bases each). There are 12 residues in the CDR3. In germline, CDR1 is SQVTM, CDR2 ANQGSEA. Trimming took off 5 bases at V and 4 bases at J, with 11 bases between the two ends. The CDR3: CSVYGARETQYF. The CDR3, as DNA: TGCAGCGTTTACGGGGCTCGAGAGACCCAGTACTTC. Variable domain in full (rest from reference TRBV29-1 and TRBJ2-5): SAVISQKPSRDICQRGTSLTIQCQVDSQVTMMFWYRQQPGQSLTLIATANQGSEATYESGFVIDKFPISRPNLTFSTLTVSNMSPEDSSIYLCSVYGARETQYFGPGTRLLVL.

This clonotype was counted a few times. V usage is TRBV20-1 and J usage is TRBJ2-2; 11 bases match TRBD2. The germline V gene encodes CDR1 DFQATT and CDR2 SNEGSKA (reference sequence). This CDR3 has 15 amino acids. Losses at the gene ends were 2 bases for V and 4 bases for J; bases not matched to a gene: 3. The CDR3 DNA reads TGCAGTGCTAGAATTGGGACTAGCGGCACCGGGGAGCTGTTTTTT. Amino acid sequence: CSARIGTSGTGELFF.

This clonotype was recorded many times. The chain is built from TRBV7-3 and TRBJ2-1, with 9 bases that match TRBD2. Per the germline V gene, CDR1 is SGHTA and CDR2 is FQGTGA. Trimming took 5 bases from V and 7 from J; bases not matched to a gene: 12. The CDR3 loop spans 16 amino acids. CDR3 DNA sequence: TGTGCCAGCAGCCCCATGGGTACGAGCGGGAGGAATGAGCAGTTCTTC. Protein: CASSPMGTSGRNEQFF.

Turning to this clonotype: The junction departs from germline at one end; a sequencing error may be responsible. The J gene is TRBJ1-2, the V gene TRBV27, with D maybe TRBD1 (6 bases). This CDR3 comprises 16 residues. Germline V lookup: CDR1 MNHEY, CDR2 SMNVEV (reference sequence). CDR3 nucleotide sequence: TGTGCCGGCAGTTTAGAGGGGGACCCATCTAACTATGGCTACACCTTC. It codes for CAGSLEGDPSNYGYTF.

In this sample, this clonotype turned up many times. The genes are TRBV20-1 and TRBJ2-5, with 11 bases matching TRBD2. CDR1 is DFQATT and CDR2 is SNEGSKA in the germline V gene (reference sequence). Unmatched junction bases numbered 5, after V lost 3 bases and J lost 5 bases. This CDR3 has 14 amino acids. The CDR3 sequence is CSASGTSGVETQYF. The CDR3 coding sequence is TGCAGTGCTAGCGGGACTAGCGGAGTCGAGACCCAGTACTTC.

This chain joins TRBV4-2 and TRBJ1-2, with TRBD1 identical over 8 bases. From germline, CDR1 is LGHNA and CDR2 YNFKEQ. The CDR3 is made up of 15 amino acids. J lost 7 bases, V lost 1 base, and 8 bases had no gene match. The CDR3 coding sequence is TGTGCCAGCAGCCAAGGGCAGGGGGCGCGAATTGGCTACACCTTC. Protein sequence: CASSQGQGARIGYTF.

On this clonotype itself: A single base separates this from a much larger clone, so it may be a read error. The CDR3 is CAISRAGEAYNEQYF. The CDR3 DNA is TGTGCCATCAGTCGCGCAGGGGAGGCCTACAATGAGCAGTACTTC. The chain is built from TRBV10-3 and TRBJ2-1; D assignment may be TRBD1 or TRBD2 (6 bases each). The end of the DNA aligns better with TRBJ2-7, so the J call may be wrong. Germline V gene data show CDR1 as ENHRY and CDR2 as SYGVKD. The CDR3 consists of 15 residues.

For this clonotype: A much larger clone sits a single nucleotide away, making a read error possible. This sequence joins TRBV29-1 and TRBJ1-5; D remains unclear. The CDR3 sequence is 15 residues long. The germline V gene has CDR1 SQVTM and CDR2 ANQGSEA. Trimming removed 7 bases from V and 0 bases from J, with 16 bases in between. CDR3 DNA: TGCAGCGCTGCAGGCAGCAGCTCTAGCAATCAGCCCCAGCATTTT. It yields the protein CSAAGSSSSNQPQHF.

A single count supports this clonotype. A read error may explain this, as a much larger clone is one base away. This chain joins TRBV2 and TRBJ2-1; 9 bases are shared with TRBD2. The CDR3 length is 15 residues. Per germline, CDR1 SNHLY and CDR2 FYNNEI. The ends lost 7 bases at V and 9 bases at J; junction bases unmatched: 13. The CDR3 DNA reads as TGTGCCAGCACTAGTTTAGCGGGAGCATTGGGTGAGCAGTTCTTC. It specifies CASTSLAGALGEQFF.

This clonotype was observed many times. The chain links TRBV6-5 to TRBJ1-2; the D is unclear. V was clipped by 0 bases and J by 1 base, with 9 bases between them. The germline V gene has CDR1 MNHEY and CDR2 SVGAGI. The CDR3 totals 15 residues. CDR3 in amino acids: CASSYSYRSNYGYTF. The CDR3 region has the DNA TGTGCCAGCAGTTACTCGTATCGCAGTAACTATGGCTACACCTTC.

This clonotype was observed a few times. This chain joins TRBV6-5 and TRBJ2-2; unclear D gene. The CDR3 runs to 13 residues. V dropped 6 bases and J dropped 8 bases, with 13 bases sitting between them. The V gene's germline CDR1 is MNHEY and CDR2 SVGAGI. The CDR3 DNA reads TGTGCCAGCAGGGACCCATTTTTGGGGGAGCTGTTTTTT. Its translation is CASRDPFLGELFF.

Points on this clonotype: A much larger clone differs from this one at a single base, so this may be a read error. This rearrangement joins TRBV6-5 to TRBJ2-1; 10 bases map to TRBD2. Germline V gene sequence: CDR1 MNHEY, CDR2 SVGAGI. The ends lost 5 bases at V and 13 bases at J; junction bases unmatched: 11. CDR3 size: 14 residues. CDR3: CASSKLAGQETQFF. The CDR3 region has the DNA TGTGCCAGCAGTAAACTAGCGGGGCAAGAGACCCAGTTCTTC.

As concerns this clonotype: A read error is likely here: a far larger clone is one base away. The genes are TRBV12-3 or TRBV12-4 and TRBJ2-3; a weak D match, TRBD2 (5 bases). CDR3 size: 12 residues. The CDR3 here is CASSLGGDAQYF. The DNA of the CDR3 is TGTGCCAGCAGTTTAGGGGGAGATGCGCAGTATTTT.

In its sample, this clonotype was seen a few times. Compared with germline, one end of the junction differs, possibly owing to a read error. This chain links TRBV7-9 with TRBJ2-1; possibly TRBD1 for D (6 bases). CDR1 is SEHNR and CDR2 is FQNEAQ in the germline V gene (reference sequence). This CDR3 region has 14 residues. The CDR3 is CANSSLTGFGEQFF. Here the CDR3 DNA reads TGTGCCAACAGCTCCCTTACAGGGTTTGGTGAGCAGTTCTTC.

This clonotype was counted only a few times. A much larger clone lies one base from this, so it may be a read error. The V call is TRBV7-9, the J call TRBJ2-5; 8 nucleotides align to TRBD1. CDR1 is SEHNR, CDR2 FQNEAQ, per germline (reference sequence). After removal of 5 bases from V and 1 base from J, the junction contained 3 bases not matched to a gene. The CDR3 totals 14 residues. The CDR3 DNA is TGTGCCAGCAGCCTGGACAGGGCCCAAGAGACCCAGTACTTC. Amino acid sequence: CASSLDRAQETQYF.

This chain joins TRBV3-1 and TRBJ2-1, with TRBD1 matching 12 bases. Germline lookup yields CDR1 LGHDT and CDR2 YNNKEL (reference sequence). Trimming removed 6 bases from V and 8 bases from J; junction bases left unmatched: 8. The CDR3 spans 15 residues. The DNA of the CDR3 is TGTGCCAGCAGTCTACCGGGACAGGGGGCTCATGAGCAGTTCTTC. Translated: CASSLPGQGAHEQFF.

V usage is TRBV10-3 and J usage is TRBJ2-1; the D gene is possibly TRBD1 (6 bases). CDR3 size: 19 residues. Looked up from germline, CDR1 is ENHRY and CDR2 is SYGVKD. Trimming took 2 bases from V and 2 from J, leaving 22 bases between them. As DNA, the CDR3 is TGTGCCATCAGTGAGGAAAAGACCGGGACAATAAGGGCCTACAATGAGCAGTTCTTC. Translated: CAISEEKTGTIRAYNEQFF.

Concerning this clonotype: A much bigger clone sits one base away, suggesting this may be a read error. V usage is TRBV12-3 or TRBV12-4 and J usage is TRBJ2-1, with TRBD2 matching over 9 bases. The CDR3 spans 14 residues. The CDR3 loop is CVSSLSGSGNEQFF. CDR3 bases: TGTGTCAGCAGCCTTAGCGGGAGCGGCAATGAGCAGTTCTTC.

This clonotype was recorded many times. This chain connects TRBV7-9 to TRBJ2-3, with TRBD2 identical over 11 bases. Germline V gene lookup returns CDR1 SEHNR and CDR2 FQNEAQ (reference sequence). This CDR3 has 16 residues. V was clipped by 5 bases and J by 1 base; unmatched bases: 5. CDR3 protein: CASSPKLAGGTDTQYF. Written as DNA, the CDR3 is TGTGCCAGCAGCCCGAAACTAGCGGGGGGCACAGATACGCAGTATTTT.

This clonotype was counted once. CDR3 sequence (DNA): TGTGCCAGCAGTTTGATGAATTACAGGAGGCTTAGCGAGCAGTACTTC. As protein: CASSLMNYRRLSEQYF. This chain connects TRBV12-3 or TRBV12-4 to TRBJ2-5; D tentatively fits TRBD1 or TRBD2 (5 bases each). The J call may be faulty, since TRBJ2-7 better matches the DNA end. This CDR3 is built from 16 residues.

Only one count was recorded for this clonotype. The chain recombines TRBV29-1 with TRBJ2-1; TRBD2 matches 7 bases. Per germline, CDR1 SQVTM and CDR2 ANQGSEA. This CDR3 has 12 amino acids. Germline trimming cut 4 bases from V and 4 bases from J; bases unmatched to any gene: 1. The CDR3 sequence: CSVGEGYNEQFF. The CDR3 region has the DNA TGCAGCGTTGGGGAGGGGTACAATGAGCAGTTCTTC.

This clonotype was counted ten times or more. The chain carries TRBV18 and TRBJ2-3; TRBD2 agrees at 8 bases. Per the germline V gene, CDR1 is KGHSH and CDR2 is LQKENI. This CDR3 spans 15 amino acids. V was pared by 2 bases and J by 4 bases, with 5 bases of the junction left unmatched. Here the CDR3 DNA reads TGTGCCAGCTCACCATCGTCGGGGGGGGCAGATACGCAGTATTTT. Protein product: CASSPSSGGADTQYF.

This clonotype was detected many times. The CDR3 DNA reads TGTGCCAGCAGTCTATCGTCCAATGAGCAGTTCTTC. Translated, it gives CASSLSSNEQFF. The gene calls are TRBV6-6 and TRBJ2-1; no firm D call. Trimming took off 5 bases at V and 6 bases at J, with 8 bases between the two ends. The germline V gene has CDR1 MNHNY and CDR2 SVGAGI (reference sequence). The CDR3 has 12 amino acids.

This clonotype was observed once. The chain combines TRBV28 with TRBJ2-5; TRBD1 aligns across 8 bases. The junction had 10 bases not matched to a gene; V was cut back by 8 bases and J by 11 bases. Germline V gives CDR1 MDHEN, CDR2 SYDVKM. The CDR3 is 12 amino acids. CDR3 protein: CASRDRYNEQYF. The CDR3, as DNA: TGTGCCAGCCGGGACAGGTACAATGAGCAGTACTTC.

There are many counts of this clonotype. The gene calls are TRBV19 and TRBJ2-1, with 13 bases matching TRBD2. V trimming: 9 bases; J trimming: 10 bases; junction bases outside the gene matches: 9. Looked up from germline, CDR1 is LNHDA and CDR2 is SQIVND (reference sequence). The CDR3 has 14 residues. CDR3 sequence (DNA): TGTGCCAGCATAGGACTAGCGGGAGTAAGGGAGCAGTTCTTC. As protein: CASIGLAGVREQFF.

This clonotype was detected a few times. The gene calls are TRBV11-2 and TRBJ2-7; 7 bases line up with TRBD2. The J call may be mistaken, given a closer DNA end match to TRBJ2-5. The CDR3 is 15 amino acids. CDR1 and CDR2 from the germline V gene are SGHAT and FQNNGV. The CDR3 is CASSLPLAERETQYF. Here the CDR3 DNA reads TGTGCCAGCAGCTTACCGCTAGCGGAGAGGGAGACCCAGTACTTC.

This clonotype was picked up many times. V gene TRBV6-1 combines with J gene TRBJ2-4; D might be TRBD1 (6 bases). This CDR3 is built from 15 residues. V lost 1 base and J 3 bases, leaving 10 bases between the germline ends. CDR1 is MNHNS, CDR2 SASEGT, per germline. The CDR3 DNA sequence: TGTGCCAGCAGTGAAGACAGGGTCATCAAAAACATTCAGTACTTC. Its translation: CASSEDRVIKNIQYF.

The CDR3 DNA is TGTGCCTGGAGTGTAACCGTGGGGGAGACCCAGTACTTC. Translated: CAWSVTVGETQYF. The chain has TRBV30 and TRBJ2-5; D is unresolved. Looked up from germline, CDR1 is GTSNPN and CDR2 is SVGIG (reference sequence). The CDR3 covers 13 residues. Trimming took 0 bases from V and 5 from J, leaving 10 bases between them.

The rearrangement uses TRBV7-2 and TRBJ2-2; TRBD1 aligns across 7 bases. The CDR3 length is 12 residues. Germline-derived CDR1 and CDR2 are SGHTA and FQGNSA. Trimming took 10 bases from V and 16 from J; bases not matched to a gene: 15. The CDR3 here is CAKQGDTGVRFF. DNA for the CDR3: TGTGCCAAGCAGGGGGACACCGGGGTGCGGTTTTTT.